The 27 T cell receptor beta chains in this list originate from one sample, sequenced in a study of T cell responses to AZD1222 COVID-19 vaccine. This table comes from immunoSEQ multiplex PCR, and its TCRdb copy is limited to in-frame clones, with some not included. The repertoire includes 200,000 to 250,000 clones, roughly 91% of them detected once, and about 1% sits in the top ten. The sample in question was peripheral blood, obtained on day 0 of MenACWY control vaccination. Receptor source: an adult in good health.

J is TRBJ1-4 and V is TRBV15, with 7 bases that match TRBD1. With V trimmed by 6 bases and J by 6 bases, 4 bases remained unmatched. Per the germline V gene, CDR1 is LNHNV and CDR2 is YYDKDF (reference sequence). The CDR3 extends over 13 amino acids. Here the CDR3 DNA reads TGTGCCACCAGGAGGGGGCTCGATGAAAAACTGTTTTTT. It encodes CATRRGLDEKLFF.

The chain recombines TRBV18 with TRBJ1-3, with no clear D. V was clipped by 3 bases and J by 3 bases, with 9 bases between them. The germline V gene has CDR1 KGHSH and CDR2 LQKENI. This CDR3 spans 14 amino acids. The CDR3 loop reads CASSPKTVGNTIYF. DNA of the CDR3: TGTGCCAGCTCACCTAAAACAGTTGGAAACACCATATATTTT.

The rearrangement joins TRBV2 to TRBJ1-2, with no clear D. This CDR3 has 13 amino acids. Germline V gene data show CDR1 as SNHLY and CDR2 as FYNNEI. Between the trimmed V and J ends, which lost 1 base and 6 bases, there was a span of 9 bases. The CDR3 reads CASSEVSRNGYTF. The CDR3 nucleotides are TGTGCCAGCAGTGAAGTTTCGAGAAATGGCTACACCTTC.

V and J are TRBV6-6 and TRBJ1-2; D uncertain. The V end lost 6 bases, the J end lost 0 bases, and 14 bases lay between the germline ends. The CDR3 length is 15 residues. Germline V gene data show CDR1 as MNHNY and CDR2 as SVGAGI (reference sequence). The CDR3 loop reads CASRPPRETNYGYTF. CDR3 DNA: TGTGCCAGCAGGCCCCCTCGTGAAACTAACTATGGCTACACCTTC.

The rearrangement links TRBV10-3 to TRBJ1-4, with no clear D. From germline, CDR1 is ENHRY and CDR2 SYGVKD. The CDR3 sequence is 13 residues long. The V gene lost 8 bases and the J gene lost 4 bases, with 11 bases spanning the gap. The CDR3 spells CAISTAFNEKLFF. The CDR3 DNA reads TGTGCCATCTCCACAGCCTTTAATGAAAAACTGTTTTTT.

This clone was observed many times. The chain employs TRBV19 and TRBJ1-3; the match to TRBD1 covers 10 bases. This CDR3 has 15 residues. V trimming: 5 bases; J trimming: 4 bases; junction bases outside the gene matches: 5. Germline V gives CDR1 LNHDA, CDR2 SQIVND (reference sequence). The CDR3 nucleotides are TGTGCCAGTAGTGTCCGGACAGGGGGGGGAAACACCATATATTTT. Its translation: CASSVRTGGGNTIYF.

V and J are TRBV9 and TRBJ2-1, with 7 bases fitting TRBD2. The CDR3 is 16 amino acids. Germline-derived CDR1 and CDR2 are SGDLS and YYNGEE. J lost 4 bases, V lost 0 bases, and 7 bases had no gene match. DNA for the CDR3: TGTGCCAGCAGCGTAGAAGGCGGGGGAGTATACAATGAGCAGTTCTTC. This encodes CASSVEGGGVYNEQFF.

This clone was recorded once. The chain recombines TRBV7-9 with TRBJ2-5; no firm D call. V lost 6 bases, J lost 1 base, and 9 bases lay in between. The germline V gene encodes CDR1 SEHNR and CDR2 FQNEAQ (reference sequence). This CDR3 has 13 residues. The CDR3 sequence is CASSFTIQETQYF. The CDR3 DNA reads as TGTGCCAGCAGTTTCACGATCCAAGAGACCCAGTACTTC.

The V and J genes are TRBV7-2 and TRBJ2-7; D remains ambiguous. V lost 5 bases and J 0 bases, leaving 11 bases between the germline ends. The germline gives CDR1 SGHTA, CDR2 FQGNSA. The CDR3 runs 14 residues. CDR3 loop: CASSPTLSSYEQYF. The CDR3 DNA reads TGTGCCAGCAGCCCGACATTAAGCTCCTACGAGCAGTACTTC.

The chain uses TRBV29-1 and TRBJ2-3, with D maybe TRBD2 (5 bases). Germline values: CDR1 SQVTM, CDR2 ANQGSEA. The CDR3 sequence is 13 residues long. Trimming took off 7 bases at V and 2 bases at J, with 13 bases between the two ends. CDR3 sequence reads: CSGISGTTDTQYF. The CDR3 DNA reads as TGCAGCGGGATCAGCGGAACCACAGATACGCAGTATTTT.

The genes are TRBV5-6 and TRBJ1-1, with D perhaps matching TRBD1 (6 bases). CDR1 is SGHDT, CDR2 YYEEEE, per germline. Trimming stripped 4 bases from V and 3 bases from J, with 13 bases between. The CDR3 totals 14 residues. As DNA, the CDR3 is TGTGCCAGCAGCCCGCCGGGGGGGCACACTGAAGCTTTCTTT. This sequence encodes CASSPPGGHTEAFF. The full variable domain, with the rest looked up from reference TRBV5-6 and TRBJ1-1, is DAGVTQSPTHLIKTRGQQVTLRCSPKSGHDTVSWYQQALGQGPQFIFQYYEEEERQRGNFPDRFSGHQFPNYSSELNVNALLLGDSALYLCASSPPGGHTEAFFGQGTRLTVV.

The chain is built from TRBV6-2 or TRBV6-3 and TRBJ1-1; D not resolved. This CDR3 has 16 amino acids. Trimming stripped 5 bases from V and 5 bases from J, with 21 bases between. Germline V gene data show CDR1 as MNHEY and CDR2 as SVGEGT. The CDR3, as DNA: TGTGCCAGCAGTGGACCACTAAGGTTGGATGGTACTGAAGCTTTCTTT. This gives the protein CASSGPLRLDGTEAFF.

The chain recombines TRBV19 with TRBJ2-1; no clear D gene. This CDR3 contains 13 residues. V gave up 5 bases and J gave up 3 bases, with 8 bases separating them. The germline CDR1 and CDR2 sequences are LNHDA and SQIVND (reference sequence). The CDR3: CASSSAVYNEQFF. Here the CDR3 DNA reads TGTGCCAGTAGTTCGGCGGTCTACAATGAGCAGTTCTTC.

The J gene is TRBJ1-5, the V gene TRBV6-5; 7 bases are shared with TRBD1. The germline CDR1 and CDR2 sequences are MNHEY and SVGAGI. V shed 6 bases and J 5 bases; nucleotides not matched to a gene: 1. The CDR3 has 12 residues. The CDR3 DNA reads as TGTGCCAGCAGGACAGGGTATCAGCCCCAGCATTTT. It yields the protein CASRTGYQPQHF.

The gene calls are TRBV3-1 (or the pseudogene TRBV3-2) and TRBJ1-5; TRBD1 might be the D (5 bases). Per germline, CDR1 LGHDT and CDR2 YNNKEL (reference sequence). There are 11 residues in the CDR3. Trimming left V 1 base short and J 11 bases short, with 6 bases between. CDR3 amino acids: CASSQGGTQHF. The CDR3 DNA is TGTGCCAGCAGCCAAGGGGGGACCCAGCATTTT.

V usage is TRBV18 and J usage is TRBJ1-2; possible D gene TRBD1, 6 bases. V lost 3 bases to trimming and J lost 2 bases, with 13 bases between them. Germline loops: CDR1 KGHSH, CDR2 LQKENI. The CDR3 has 15 residues. The CDR3, as DNA: TGTGCCAGCTCACCTCGCGGGGACATCAACTATGGCTACACCTTC. Amino acid sequence: CASSPRGDINYGYTF.

The chain is built from TRBV5-1 and TRBJ2-4; either TRBD1 or TRBD2 may supply D (7 bases each). V was clipped by 4 bases and J by 5 bases, with 13 bases between them. The CDR3 extends over 14 amino acids. Per the germline V gene, CDR1 is SGHRS and CDR2 is YFSETQ. The DNA of the CDR3 is TGCGCCAGCAGCAGCCCAGGGGGGGAAAACATTCAGTACTTC. Its protein is CASSSPGGENIQYF.

The chain joins TRBV30 to TRBJ2-5; 11 bases align to TRBD2. The CDR3 consists of 16 residues. Germline V CDR1 and CDR2: GTSNPN, SVGIG (reference sequence). The V gene end was trimmed by 1 base and the J gene end by 4 bases; junction bases not matched to a gene: 8. CDR3 protein: CAWSANLAGGRETQYF. CDR3 DNA sequence: TGTGCCTGGAGTGCCAATTTAGCGGGGGGGCGAGAGACCCAGTACTTC. The complete variable domain, with remaining parts taken from reference TRBV30 and TRBJ2-5, reads SQTIHQWPATLVQPVGSPLSLECTVEGTSNPNLYWYRQAAGRGLQLLFYSVGIGQISSEVPQNLSASRPQDRQFILSSKKLLLSDSGFYLCAWSANLAGGRETQYFGPGTRLLVL.

The chain recombines TRBV6-1 with TRBJ2-3, with 8 positions matching TRBD2. This CDR3 has 14 amino acids. Germline V gene data show CDR1 as MNHNS and CDR2 as SASEGT. V was pared by 3 bases and J by 3 bases, with 2 bases of the junction left unmatched. In nucleotides, the CDR3 is TGTGCCAGCAGTGAGGCGGGGGGAACAGATACGCAGTATTTT. It yields the protein CASSEAGGTDTQYF.

CDR3 amino acids: CASSEAWGVIGQPQHF. The CDR3 DNA follows: TGTGCCAGCAGTGAAGCGTGGGGGGTGATCGGTCAGCCCCAGCATTTT. The J gene is TRBJ1-5, the V gene TRBV6-1; D perhaps matches TRBD1 (5 bases). V lost 0 bases and J 6 bases, leaving 15 bases between the germline ends. The germline CDR1 and CDR2 sequences are MNHNS and SASEGT. CDR3 length equals 16 residues.

This chain connects TRBV10-2 to TRBJ1-5; perhaps TRBD1 as D (5 bases). With 7 bases removed from V and 5 bases from J, the gap between germline ends came to 15 bases. The V gene's germline CDR1 is WSHSY and CDR2 SAAADI. The CDR3 length is 14 residues. Here the CDR3 DNA reads TGCGCCAGCACCTCGGGGGAGACACATCAGCCCCAGCATTTT. Translation gives CASTSGETHQPQHF.

This CDR3 reads CASSRDSANEKLFF. The CDR3 nucleotides read TGTGCCAGCTCACGGGACAGTGCGAATGAAAAACTGTTTTTT. This chain connects TRBV18 to TRBJ1-4, with 7 nucleotides matching TRBD1. Germline V CDR1 and CDR2: KGHSH, LQKENI. The CDR3 loop spans 14 amino acids. With 4 bases clipped from V and 5 bases from J, the junction kept 4 bases outside the gene matches. Together with reference TRBV18 and TRBJ1-4, the CDR3 gives the full variable domain: NAGVMQNPRHLVRRRGQEARLRCSPMKGHSHVYWYRQLPEEGLKFMVYLQKENIIDESGMPKERFSAEFPKEGPSILRIQQVVRGDSAAYFCASSRDSANEKLFFGSGTQLSVL.

This clone was recorded only once. The CDR3: CASSQGGPYEQYF. CDR3 sequence (DNA): TGTGCCAGCAGCCAGGGGGGACCCTACGAGCAGTACTTC. The V gene is TRBV3-1 (or the pseudogene TRBV3-2), the J gene TRBJ2-7, with D possibly matching TRBD2 (6 bases). The CDR3 runs to 13 residues. Trimming removed 3 bases at V and 2 bases at J, with 8 bases between. CDR1 is LGHDT, CDR2 YNNKEL, per germline (reference sequence).

The rearrangement joins TRBV18 to TRBJ2-7, with 7 bases matching TRBD1. Trimming at V came to 4 bases and at J to 4 bases, leaving 4 bases not matched to a gene. The CDR3 totals 13 residues. In germline, CDR1 is KGHSH, CDR2 LQKENI. As DNA, the CDR3 is TGTGCCAGCTCACGGGACAGTTTTTACGAGCAGTACTTC. Translated, it gives CASSRDSFYEQYF.

This clone was detected only once. The gene calls are TRBV10-3 and TRBJ1-2, with D possibly being TRBD1 (5 bases). The length of the CDR3 is 14 residues. CDR1 ENHRY and CDR2 SYGVKD come from the germline V gene. Trimming stripped 6 bases from V and 0 bases from J, with 11 bases between. The CDR3 nucleotides read TGTGCCATCAGAGACAGCTTAGCTAACTATGGCTACACCTTC. Amino acid sequence: CAIRDSLANYGYTF.

This clone was detected once. The rearrangement uses TRBV18 and TRBJ1-1; a possible D gene is TRBD1 (5 bases). Germline V gene sequence: CDR1 KGHSH, CDR2 LQKENI. CDR3 length: 14 residues. V lost 4 bases, J lost 6 bases, and 15 bases lay in between. CDR3 bases: TGTGCCAGCTCACAAACACCGCAGGGCGCTGAAGCTTTCTTT. It specifies CASSQTPQGAEAFF.

This clone was found once. CDR3 DNA: TGCGCCAGCAGCTCTGCGGGGGGGCCGAGTGAGCAGTTCTTC. It specifies CASSSAGGPSEQFF. The chain joins TRBV5-1 to TRBJ2-1; 9 positions match TRBD2. After removal of 3 bases from V and 9 bases from J, the junction contained 7 bases not matched to a gene. There are 14 residues in the CDR3. The V gene's germline CDR1 is SGHRS and CDR2 YFSETQ.